Presented here are 14 T cell receptor beta chains from one specimen sequenced in a study of response to subunit inactivated influenza vaccine. TCRdb re-called the RT-PCR reads through MiXCR, storing one row per CDR3 protein. The sample lists about 800,000 distinct CDR3 sequences, around 20% occurring once. The material was PBMCs from blood, obtained more than 4 days after vaccination. Source of these receptors: a man aged 45 to 65 who received an inactivated influenza vaccine.

The gene calls are TRBV27 and TRBJ2-1; D gene unclear. The CDR3 contains 16 residues. Trimming took off 3 bases at V and 0 bases at J, with 12 bases between the two ends. Germline V gives CDR1 MNHEY, CDR2 SMNVEV (reference sequence). This chain's CDR3 is CASSFVGLSSYNEQFF. The CDR3 DNA reads TGTGCCAGCAGTTTTGTAGGCTTGAGCTCCTACAATGAGCAGTTCTTC.

V and J are TRBV5-6 and TRBJ2-3; 8 bases fit TRBD1. Unmatched junction bases numbered 5, after V lost 3 bases and J lost 2 bases. Per germline, CDR1 SGHDT and CDR2 YYEEEE. The CDR3 loop spans 15 amino acids. For the CDR3, the DNA is TGTGCCAGCAGCTCCCTGACAGGGGACACAGATACGCAGTATTTT. Encoded protein: CASSSLTGDTDTQYF. The full variable domain, rest sourced from reference TRBV5-6 and TRBJ2-3, is DAGVTQSPTHLIKTRGQQVTLRCSPKSGHDTVSWYQQALGQGPQFIFQYYEEEERQRGNFPDRFSGHQFPNYSSELNVNALLLGDSALYLCASSSLTGDTDTQYFGPGTRLTVL.

V usage is TRBV7-9 and J usage is TRBJ2-1, with D maybe TRBD2 (5 bases). Looked up from germline, CDR1 is SEHNR and CDR2 is FQNEAQ (reference sequence). The CDR3 contains 15 residues. V lost 5 bases to trimming and J lost 2 bases, with 13 bases between them. CDR3 in DNA: TGTGCCAGCAGCGCCGCTAGCTTTCCCTACAATGAGCAGTTCTTC. It translates to CASSAASFPYNEQFF.

CDR3 DNA sequence: TGCGCCAGCAGCCAAGATTTCGGGAGATCCTACGAGCAGTACTTC. It yields the protein CASSQDFGRSYEQYF. The rearrangement uses TRBV4-1 and TRBJ2-7; weak D call: TRBD2 (6 bases). The CDR3 is 15 amino acids. CDR1 and CDR2 (germline): MGHRA, YSYEKL. V lost 0 bases and J 1 base, leaving 10 bases between the germline ends.

The chain carries TRBV5-4 and TRBJ2-5, with 8 nucleotides matching TRBD1. Looked up from germline, CDR1 is SGHNT and CDR2 is YYREEE (reference sequence). Trimming cost V 0 bases and J 3 bases; bases outside gene matches: 4. The CDR3 loop spans 15 amino acids. The CDR3 nucleotides are TGTGCCAGCAGCTTGGACCCAGGGGGCGAAGAGACCCAGTACTTC. As protein: CASSLDPGGEETQYF.

This clonotype was recorded a few times. This rearrangement joins TRBV15 to TRBJ2-1; tentative D call: TRBD2 (5 bases). The V gene lost 10 bases and the J gene lost 5 bases, with 12 bases spanning the gap. The CDR3 spans 12 residues. From germline, CDR1 is LNHNV and CDR2 YYDKDF (reference sequence). This chain's CDR3 is CAIGESNNEQFF. CDR3 nucleotide sequence: TGTGCCATCGGGGAGTCCAACAATGAGCAGTTCTTC.

This chain connects TRBV14 to TRBJ2-2, with no clear D. Germline values: CDR1 SGHDN, CDR2 FVKESK. Trimming removed 1 base at V and 0 bases at J, with 15 bases between. CDR3 length: 18 amino acids. In DNA, the CDR3 is TGTGCCAGCAGCCAAGGTCAGAAAAGTCCCGCGAACACCGGGGAGCTGTTTTTT. Amino acid sequence: CASSQGQKSPANTGELFF.

V gene TRBV5-1 combines with J gene TRBJ2-3; D is possibly TRBD1 or TRBD2 (5 bases each). Germline V lookup: CDR1 SGHRS, CDR2 YFSETQ. This CDR3 has 16 residues. The V gene lost 4 bases and the J gene lost 1 base, with 16 bases spanning the gap. CDR3 nucleotide sequence: TGCGCCAGCAGCGTGATGGGGGACGTGGGCACAGATACGCAGTATTTT. It codes for CASSVMGDVGTDTQYF.

This clonotype was seen just once. The J gene is TRBJ2-2, the V gene TRBV6-2 or TRBV6-3; no firm D call. V was shortened by 4 bases and J by 0 bases, with 15 bases between the two germline ends. Germline V gene lookup returns CDR1 MNHEY and CDR2 SVGEGT. The CDR3 is made up of 17 amino acids. CDR3 nucleotides: TGTGCCAGCAGTTTTGACACCACGTTCGCGAACACCGGGGAGCTGTTTTTT. It specifies CASSFDTTFANTGELFF.

This clonotype was observed a handful of times. This rearrangement joins TRBV15 to TRBJ2-7; D possibly uses TRBD1 or TRBD2 (5 bases each). V dropped 0 bases and J dropped 2 bases, with 17 bases sitting between them. The CDR3 is 17 residues long. CDR1 is LNHNV and CDR2 is YYDKDF in the germline V gene (reference sequence). CDR3 nucleotides: TGTGCCACCAGCAGAGATACGGGACGGCGAACTACCTACGAGCAGTACTTC. Amino acids: CATSRDTGRRTTYEQYF.

This clonotype has at least ten counts. The rearrangement joins TRBV5-1 to TRBJ2-1; weak D call: TRBD2 (5 bases). Trimming pared 3 bases from V and 7 bases from J, leaving 11 bases between. The V gene's germline CDR1 is SGHRS and CDR2 YFSETQ. The CDR3 consists of 13 residues. CDR3 in amino acids: CASSSMEVNEQFF. The CDR3, as DNA: TGCGCCAGCAGCTCGATGGAGGTTAATGAGCAGTTCTTC.

This sequence joins TRBV11-1 and TRBJ2-3; 8 positions match TRBD2. Losses at the gene ends were 2 bases for V and 4 bases for J; bases not matched to a gene: 17. The CDR3 length is 19 residues. Germline V lookup: CDR1 SGHAT, CDR2 FQDESV (reference sequence). DNA of the CDR3: TGTGCCAGCAGCTTATACGGGCCGGCATGGACTAGCTCGTCAGATACGCAGTATTTT. It codes for CASSLYGPAWTSSSDTQYF.

This clonotype appeared a few times. The V gene is TRBV10-3, the J gene TRBJ2-5; 8 nucleotides agree with TRBD2. The V segment lost 10 bases and the J segment 5 bases; nucleotides outside the gene matches: 6. Germline V CDR1 and CDR2: ENHRY, SYGVKD. The CDR3 is made up of 12 amino acids. CDR3 protein: CATSGGLETQYF. The CDR3, as DNA: TGTGCCACCAGCGGGGGCCTGGAGACCCAGTACTTC.

This chain links TRBV28 with TRBJ2-5; the match to TRBD2 covers 11 bases. The V gene's germline CDR1 is MDHEN and CDR2 SYDVKM. J gave up 2 bases and V 5 bases, and 10 bases lay outside the gene matches. This CDR3 is 17 amino acids long. The CDR3 nucleotides are TGTGCCAGCAGTCCTATGAAACTAGCGGGGGAACAAGAGACCCAGTACTTC. This sequence encodes CASSPMKLAGEQETQYF.